Below, 22 T cell receptor beta chains from the same sample are listed, as sequenced in a study of blood T cell repertoires in COVID-19. This table comes from immunoSEQ multiplex PCR, and its TCRdb copy is limited to in-frame clones, with some not included. The sample has about 88,000 clones; approximately 91% are singletons. Material for sequencing was peripheral blood. The receptors were gathered from a human donor with active COVID-19. The donor label of this sample is uncertain.

This clone was recorded once. This chain connects TRBV18 to TRBJ2-7, with 8 bases identical to TRBD1. Germline CDR1 KGHSH, CDR2 LQKENI. The junction had 18 bases not matched to a gene; V was cut back by 5 bases and J by 6 bases. This CDR3 region has 17 residues. Here the CDR3 DNA reads TGTGCCAGCTCAACAGGGGGGTTTGGAGGGGGCCTACGCGAGCAGTACTTC. It yields the protein CASSTGGFGGGLREQYF.

This clone is a singleton in its sample. The chain employs TRBV5-1 and TRBJ2-3, with TRBD1 matching over 9 bases. The CDR3 spans 17 residues. The ends lost 3 bases at V and 1 base at J; junction bases unmatched: 9. CDR1 is SGHRS, CDR2 YFSETQ, per germline. Written as DNA, the CDR3 is TGCGCCAGCAGCTACTGGGGACAGGGAGCTGGCACAGATACGCAGTATTTT. Translation: CASSYWGQGAGTDTQYF. Combining the CDR3 with reference TRBV5-1 and TRBJ2-3 gives the whole variable domain KAGVTQTPRYLIKTRGQQVTLSCSPISGHRSVSWYQQTPGQGLQFLFEYFSETQRNKGNFPGRFSGRQFSNSRSEMNVSTLELGDSALYLCASSYWGQGAGTDTQYFGPGTRLTVL.

The chain carries TRBV28 and TRBJ2-2, with a weak D call TRBD1 (6 bases). V was clipped by 2 bases and J by 1 base, with 14 bases between them. The germline gives CDR1 MDHEN, CDR2 SYDVKM. CDR3 size: 17 residues. CDR3 DNA sequence: TGTGCCAGCAGTTTAGGATCTTGGGGACAGAACACCGGGGAGCTGTTTTTT. Translating it yields CASSLGSWGQNTGELFF.

The rearrangement links TRBV12-5 to TRBJ2-7; 7 nucleotides line up with TRBD1. The V and J ends lost 0 bases and 7 bases, in that order; junction bases with no gene match: 12. Germline V gene sequence: CDR1 LGHNT, CDR2 FRNRAP. The CDR3 has 16 amino acids. CDR3 coding DNA: TGTGCTAGTGGTTTGGTCCCCGGGACAGAAAAGAGGGAGCAGTACTTC. Its protein is CASGLVPGTEKREQYF.

The chain carries TRBV9 and TRBJ2-5, with 13 positions matching TRBD2. The junction had 3 bases not matched to a gene; V was cut back by 3 bases and J by 1 base. The CDR3 loop spans 16 amino acids. CDR1 and CDR2 (germline): SGDLS, YYNGEE. The CDR3 DNA is TGTGCCAGCAGCGCTACTAGCGGGGGGGGCCAAGAGACCCAGTACTTC. Its translation: CASSATSGGGQETQYF.

The gene calls are TRBV6-5 and TRBJ2-5; the match to TRBD2 covers 7 bases. The CDR3 is made up of 13 amino acids. Trimming cost V 4 bases and J 1 base; bases outside gene matches: 0. The germline gives CDR1 MNHEY, CDR2 SVGAGI. The CDR3 sequence is CASSWTSQETQYF. DNA for the CDR3: TGTGCCAGCAGTTGGACTAGCCAAGAGACCCAGTACTTC.

V and J are TRBV4-2 and TRBJ1-5; D gene uncertain. Trimming removed 1 base from V and 3 bases from J, with 13 bases in between. Germline V gene data show CDR1 as LGHNA and CDR2 as YNFKEQ. CDR3 length: 16 amino acids. In nucleotides, the CDR3 is TGTGCCAGCAGCCAAGCGGTCGGCGGAGTCAATCAGCCCCAGCATTTT. Amino acids: CASSQAVGGVNQPQHF.

The chain links TRBV5-6 to TRBJ2-3, with D possibly being TRBD2 (6 bases). Trimming pared 4 bases from V and 2 bases from J, leaving 14 bases between. Germline V gene data show CDR1 as SGHDT and CDR2 as YYEEEE. This CDR3 is 15 amino acids long. For the CDR3, the DNA is TGTGCCAGCAGCGAGGGACTCCCGATCACAGATACGCAGTATTTT. Its protein is CASSEGLPITDTQYF.

The V call is TRBV28, the J call TRBJ1-2; D uncertain. V dropped 8 bases and J dropped 2 bases, with 6 bases sitting between them. This CDR3 is 11 amino acids long. The V gene's germline CDR1 is MDHEN and CDR2 SYDVKM. The CDR3 sequence: CASGRNYGYTF. CDR3 nucleotide sequence: TGTGCCAGCGGCAGGAACTATGGCTACACCTTC.

The V and J genes are TRBV9 and TRBJ2-3, with TRBD2 identical over 7 bases. The length of the CDR3 is 14 residues. In germline, CDR1 is SGDLS, CDR2 YYNGEE. Trimming removed 6 bases from V and 3 bases from J; junction bases left unmatched: 7. This chain's CDR3 is CASNLPGRTDTQYF. The CDR3 nucleotides read TGTGCCAGCAACCTACCCGGGAGGACAGATACGCAGTATTTT.

J is TRBJ1-1 and V is TRBV5-6; no clear D gene. The germline V gene has CDR1 SGHDT and CDR2 YYEEEE. V was cut by 0 bases and J by 2 bases, with 17 bases left in between. This CDR3 has 17 amino acids. CDR3 loop: CASSLGELRLYNTEAFF. The CDR3 coding sequence is TGTGCCAGCAGCTTGGGGGAGTTGCGATTGTATAACACTGAAGCTTTCTTT.

The J gene is TRBJ1-2, the V gene TRBV5-6; TRBD1 might be the D (5 bases). Germline CDR1 reads SGHDT; CDR2 reads YYEEEE. The germline V and J ends were trimmed by 3 bases and 3 bases, with 18 bases remaining between them. This CDR3 has 16 amino acids. The CDR3: CASSSRSQGWDYGYTF. CDR3 DNA: TGTGCCAGCAGCTCCCGATCCCAGGGCTGGGACTATGGCTACACCTTC.

The chain joins TRBV12-3 or TRBV12-4 to TRBJ2-5; the D gene is possibly TRBD2 (5 bases). V was shortened by 6 bases and J by 2 bases, with 10 bases between the two germline ends. This CDR3 contains 13 residues. The DNA for the CDR3 is TGTGCCAGCAGCACCGGGATTCAAGAGACCCAGTACTTC. It codes for CASSTGIQETQYF.

This chain uses TRBV7-3 with TRBJ2-2; tentatively, D is TRBD2 (6 bases). Germline CDR1 is SGHTA and CDR2 is FQGTGA. The CDR3 consists of 15 residues. Between the trimmed V and J ends, which lost 2 bases and 7 bases, there was a span of 14 bases. CDR3 nucleotide sequence: TGTGCCAGCAGCTTAGACGCGGGGTTAGGCGGGGAGCTGTTTTTT. Amino acids: CASSLDAGLGGELFF.

CDR3 nucleotide sequence: TGTGCCAGCAGCCACCAGGGGGCCTCCTACAATGAGCAGTTCTTC. Its translation is CASSHQGASYNEQFF. This rearrangement joins TRBV3-1 (or the pseudogene TRBV3-2) to TRBJ2-1; 8 nucleotides align to TRBD1. The CDR3 spans 15 residues. The V segment lost 3 bases and the J segment 0 bases; nucleotides outside the gene matches: 1. From germline, CDR1 is LGHDT and CDR2 YNNKEL (reference sequence).

This rearrangement joins TRBV27 to TRBJ1-6, with a weak D call TRBD1 (5 bases). The CDR3 has 16 amino acids. V dropped 6 bases and J dropped 7 bases, with 19 bases sitting between them. The germline gives CDR1 MNHEY, CDR2 SMNVEV (reference sequence). The DNA of the CDR3 is TGTGCCAGCAGCCCCAATACCGGGGGAAGCAATTCACCCCTCCACTTT. Translation gives CASSPNTGGSNSPLHF.

J is TRBJ2-7 and V is TRBV2; TRBD1 aligns across 8 bases. The CDR3 is made up of 16 amino acids. Germline loops: CDR1 SNHLY, CDR2 FYNNEI. V lost 5 bases, J lost 1 base, and 10 bases stayed unmatched. In DNA form, the CDR3 reads TGTGCCAGCAGTATTTCCGGGACAGGATTATCCTACGAGCAGTACTTC. This translates into CASSISGTGLSYEQYF.

The chain couples TRBV27 to TRBJ1-2; 7 bases are a match to TRBD1. Germline CDR1 and CDR2: MNHEY and SMNVEV (reference sequence). Trimming removed 5 bases from V and 5 bases from J; junction bases left unmatched: 2. There are 12 residues in the CDR3. For the CDR3, the DNA is TGTGCCAGCAGTGCAGGGGGGTATGGCTACACCTTC. It translates to CASSAGGYGYTF.

This clone was seen once. The chain couples TRBV3-1 (or the pseudogene TRBV3-2) to TRBJ2-5; 11 nucleotides line up with TRBD2. The CDR3 extends over 16 amino acids. Germline CDR1 and CDR2: LGHDT and YNNKEL (reference sequence). The V segment lost 4 bases and the J segment 9 bases; nucleotides outside the gene matches: 13. The CDR3 nucleotides read TGTGCCAGCAGCCTACAAGCTAGCGGGGGGCCGTCGGCCCAGTACTTC. It encodes CASSLQASGGPSAQYF.

The chain recombines TRBV4-1 with TRBJ1-2; unclear D gene. This CDR3 is 15 amino acids long. Germline loops: CDR1 MGHRA, CDR2 YSYEKL. V lost 0 bases and J lost 4, with 12 bases in between. CDR3 DNA sequence: TGCGCCAGCAGCCAAGATCTGTCGCGTGGCTATGGCTACACCTTC. Its translation: CASSQDLSRGYGYTF.

Of note for this clone: The same CDR3 is also encoded by other DNA sequences in this sample. The V gene is TRBV13, the J gene TRBJ2-7, with 7 bases lining up with TRBD2. The trim removed 2 bases at V and 0 bases at J, leaving 1 base unmatched. Germline loops: CDR1 PRHDT, CDR2 FYEKMQ (reference sequence). This CDR3 has 14 residues. CDR3 DNA: TGTGCCAGCAGCTTAAGCGGGGACTCCTACGAGCAGTACTTC. This gives the protein CASSLSGDSYEQYF.

The CDR3 region is CASSSRDSSFSGANVLTF. CDR3 coding DNA: TGTGCCAGCAGTTCCCGGGACAGTAGTTTCTCTGGGGCCAACGTCCTGACTTTC. The V and J genes are TRBV28 and TRBJ2-6; 7 nucleotides match TRBD1. The V and J ends lost 4 bases and 0 bases, in that order; junction bases with no gene match: 9. Germline V CDR1 and CDR2: MDHEN, SYDVKM. This CDR3 spans 18 amino acids. Based on the CDR3 plus reference TRBV28 and TRBJ2-6, the full variable domain is DVKVTQSSRYLVKRTGEKVFLECVQDMDHENMFWYRQDPGLGLRLIYFSYDVKMKEKGDIPEGYSVSREKKERFSLILESASTNQTSMYLCASSSRDSSFSGANVLTFGAGSRLTVL.